This T cell receptor beta chain stems from a study of glioma-infiltrating T cells after dendritic cell vaccination. Germline V CDR1 and CDR2: SGHRS, YFSETQ. The V gene end was trimmed by 4 bases and the J gene end by 2 bases; junction bases not matched to a gene: 5. The CDR3 runs to 15 residues. This sample's time point: after dendritic cell vaccination, including at tumor progression/relapse. TCRB CDR3 was amplified from 2 ug genomic DNA or less. This table comes from immunoSEQ multiplex PCR, and its TCRdb copy is limited to in-frame clones, with some not included. This sample has over 90,000 clones, with approximately 80% found just once.

The V call is TRBV5-1, the J call TRBJ2-2; 7 nucleotides line up with TRBD2. This TCR was sampled from a human donor with glioblastoma. The starting material was blood, obtained after dendritic cell vaccination. CDR3: CASSPLAENTGELFF. The CDR3 bases are TGCGCCAGCAGCCCGCTAGCGGAAAACACCGGGGAGCTGTTTTTT. Complete variable domain (other parts from reference TRBV5-1 and TRBJ2-2): KAGVTQTPRYLIKTRGQQVTLSCSPISGHRSVSWYQQTPGQGLQFLFEYFSETQRNKGNFPGRFSGRQFSNSRSEMNVSTLELGDSALYLCASSPLAENTGELFFGEGSRLTVL.